The rows below give T cell receptor beta chains drawn from one sample of a study of T cells in Graves' hyperthyroidism and ophthalmopathy. TCRdb redid the calling of the multiplex PCR reads with MiXCR, one entry per CDR3 protein. The sample yields a few hundred thousand distinct CDR3 sequences, 20% to 25% seen once. The sequenced material came from blood. The receptor source for this set is a man aged 45 to 65 with Graves' hyperthyroidism. Each CDR3 is given with its conserved first and last residue. A D gene is named only where the DNA matches it firmly. Rows may omit the clone size; those that give it use once, few, many or a size class.

clone_size: many; d_call: -; j_call: TRBJ2-3; v_call: TRBV7-2; cdr3_nt: TGTGCCAGCAGCTTATCCCGGCCATTTGATACGCAGTATTTT; cdr3_aa: CASSLSRPFDTQYF
clone_size: many; d_call: TRBD1; j_call: TRBJ1-1; v_call: TRBV11-2; cdr3_nt: TGTGCCAGCAGCTCACCCAGGCGGACAGGGGACACTGAAGCTTTCTTT; cdr3_aa: CASSSPRRTGDTEAFF
clone_size: -; d_call: -; j_call: TRBJ2-2; v_call: TRBV29-1; cdr3_nt: TGCAGCGTTGAACGGGTAATTCCGAACACCGGGGAGCTGTTTTTT; cdr3_aa: CSVERVIPNTGELFF
clone_size: -; d_call: -; j_call: TRBJ2-7; v_call: TRBV5-1; cdr3_nt: TGCGCCAGCGGGGACGTGAACGAGCAGTACTTC; cdr3_aa: CASGDVNEQYF
clone_size: -; d_call: -; j_call: TRBJ1-2; v_call: TRBV30; cdr3_nt: TGTGCCTGGAATCGGGCAGTTGATGGCTACACCTTC; cdr3_aa: CAWNRAVDGYTF
clone_size: -; d_call: -; j_call: TRBJ2-1; v_call: TRBV11-1; cdr3_nt: TGTGCCAGCAGCTTAGTCGGCGGGTGGTTGTACAATGAGCAGTTCTTC; cdr3_aa: CASSLVGGWLYNEQFF
clone_size: many; d_call: -; j_call: TRBJ2-1; v_call: TRBV2; cdr3_nt: TGTGCCAGCAGTGAACGGGAGCCCCCCTCCTACAATGAGCAGTTCTTC; cdr3_aa: CASSEREPPSYNEQFF
clone_size: few; d_call: -; j_call: TRBJ2-1; v_call: TRBV12-3/TRBV12-4; cdr3_nt: TGTGCCAGCAGCCATTCCTCGGGGGCGGGTGAGGCTTCCTACAATGAGCAGTTCTTC; cdr3_aa: CASSHSSGAGEASYNEQFF
clone_size: few; d_call: -; j_call: TRBJ1-6; v_call: TRBV11-3; cdr3_nt: TGTGCCAGCAGCTTAGTTCGGTGGAATTCACCCCTCCACTTT; cdr3_aa: CASSLVRWNSPLHF
clone_size: many; d_call: TRBD2; j_call: TRBJ2-7; v_call: TRBV7-9; cdr3_nt: TGTGCCAGCAGCTTAGGCGGGGCGGGAGTTACCGAGCAGTACTTC; cdr3_aa: CASSLGGAGVTEQYF
clone_size: -; d_call: TRBD1; j_call: TRBJ2-4; v_call: TRBV7-2; cdr3_nt: TGTGCCAGCAGCCCAAGGGACAGGGGAACCAAAAACATTCAGTACTTC; cdr3_aa: CASSPRDRGTKNIQYF
clone_size: -; d_call: TRBD1; j_call: TRBJ2-7; v_call: TRBV14; cdr3_nt: TGTGCCAGCAGCCAACGCTCCGGGACAGGGGGCCTCGAGCAGTACTTC; cdr3_aa: CASSQRSGTGGLEQYF
clone_size: -; d_call: -; j_call: TRBJ1-2; v_call: TRBV29-1; cdr3_nt: TGCAGCGTTGAAAGGGGGGCAGAGGTCTATGGCTACACCTTC; cdr3_aa: CSVERGAEVYGYTF
clone_size: few; d_call: -; j_call: TRBJ2-1; v_call: TRBV20-1; cdr3_nt: TGCAGTGCTAGAGCCAGGGACCGATACAATGAGCAGTTCTTC; cdr3_aa: CSARARDRYNEQFF
clone_size: -; d_call: TRBD1; j_call: TRBJ1-5; v_call: TRBV7-9; cdr3_nt: TGTGCCAGCAGCCCGGGACAGGGGTTGTGGGGCAATCAGCCCCAGCATTTT; cdr3_aa: CASSPGQGLWGNQPQHF
clone_size: few; d_call: TRBD1; j_call: TRBJ2-2; v_call: TRBV28; cdr3_nt: TGTGCATCTTACCCCTCAGGGGGCACGACCGGGGAGCTGTTTTTT; cdr3_aa: CASYPSGGTTGELFF
clone_size: -; d_call: -; j_call: TRBJ2-1; v_call: TRBV20-1; cdr3_nt: TGCAGTGCAGAGGGTTCGGCGAGGGGTTCCTACAATGAGCAGTTCTTC; cdr3_aa: CSAEGSARGSYNEQFF
clone_size: -; d_call: TRBD1; j_call: TRBJ2-1; v_call: TRBV15; cdr3_nt: TGTGCCACCAGCAGAGGGAAGGGACAGGGGGCCGTAAGCTCCTACAATGAGCAGTTCTTC; cdr3_aa: CATSRGKGQGAVSSYNEQFF
clone_size: few; d_call: -; j_call: TRBJ2-4; v_call: TRBV11-2; cdr3_nt: TGCGCCAGCAGCCAGGCGGCTTTTGGGGACATTCAGTACTTC; cdr3_aa: CASSQAAFGDIQYF
clone_size: -; d_call: TRBD2; j_call: TRBJ2-1; v_call: TRBV12-5; cdr3_nt: TGTGCTAGTGGTCCGAGCGGGATATCCTACAATGAGCAGTTCTTC; cdr3_aa: CASGPSGISYNEQFF
clone_size: many; d_call: -; j_call: TRBJ2-4; v_call: TRBV2; cdr3_nt: TGTGCCAGCAGTGAAGCGCTGGGCCTGGAGGCCAAAAACATTCAGTACTTC; cdr3_aa: CASSEALGLEAKNIQYF
clone_size: -; d_call: -; j_call: TRBJ1-6; v_call: TRBV7-9; cdr3_nt: TGTGCCAGCAGCAGAGGGGGACATAATTCACCCCTCCACTTT; cdr3_aa: CASSRGGHNSPLHF
clone_size: once; d_call: TRBD2; j_call: TRBJ2-7; v_call: TRBV10-3; cdr3_nt: TGTGCCATCGAAGGGGCGGGAGCCGAGCAGTACTTC; cdr3_aa: CAIEGAGAEQYF
clone_size: many; d_call: TRBD2; j_call: TRBJ2-1; v_call: TRBV28; cdr3_nt: TGTGCCAGCAGTTTAAGAGGGAGGTTAGCGGGAGAACGCAATGAGCAGTTCTTC; cdr3_aa: CASSLRGRLAGERNEQFF
clone_size: -; d_call: -; j_call: TRBJ2-7; v_call: TRBV18; cdr3_nt: TGTGCCAGCTCACCACTGGGGGACTTATCCTACGAGCAGTACTTC; cdr3_aa: CASSPLGDLSYEQYF
clone_size: -; d_call: TRBD2; j_call: TRBJ2-1; v_call: TRBV6-1; cdr3_nt: TGTGCCAGCAGATTCTCCGGGACTAGCGGGTTCCCGCACCATGAGCAGTTCTTC; cdr3_aa: CASRFSGTSGFPHHEQFF
clone_size: few; d_call: -; j_call: TRBJ1-2; v_call: TRBV6-1; cdr3_nt: TGTGCCAGCAGTCGAAATTATCAGGATGGCTACACCTTC; cdr3_aa: CASSRNYQDGYTF
clone_size: many; d_call: -; j_call: TRBJ2-5; v_call: TRBV6-5; cdr3_nt: TGTGCCAGCAGTTACAGGACAGAGCAAGAGACCCAGTACTTC; cdr3_aa: CASSYRTEQETQYF
clone_size: -; d_call: -; j_call: TRBJ2-3; v_call: TRBV9; cdr3_nt: TGTGCCAGCAGCGTGGGAATGGGTAACACAGATACGCAGTATTTT; cdr3_aa: CASSVGMGNTDTQYF
clone_size: -; d_call: TRBD2; j_call: TRBJ2-7; v_call: TRBV19; cdr3_nt: TGTGCCAGCAGCGGGACTAGCGAATTAGACTACGAGCAGTACTTC; cdr3_aa: CASSGTSELDYEQYF
clone_size: -; d_call: -; j_call: TRBJ1-1; v_call: TRBV19; cdr3_nt: TGTGCCAGTAGTATAGTCGGGACGGGGGGTCGGAACACTGAAGCTTTCTTT; cdr3_aa: CASSIVGTGGRNTEAFF
clone_size: many; d_call: -; j_call: TRBJ2-1; v_call: TRBV12-3/TRBV12-4; cdr3_nt: TGTGCCAGCAGAGGCGGCTTGAGCTCCTACAATGAGCAGTTCTTC; cdr3_aa: CASRGGLSSYNEQFF
clone_size: many; d_call: TRBD1; j_call: TRBJ1-5; v_call: TRBV30; cdr3_nt: TGTGCCTGGGGTCCGGACAGGGGGATACGTCCCCAGCATTTT; cdr3_aa: CAWGPDRGIRPQHF
clone_size: few; d_call: -; j_call: TRBJ1-6; v_call: TRBV30; cdr3_nt: TGTGCCTGGAACCAGGAATCACCCCTCCACTTT; cdr3_aa: CAWNQESPLHF
clone_size: -; d_call: -; j_call: TRBJ2-3; v_call: TRBV20-1; cdr3_nt: TGCAGTGCTCCCGGGACTAGCACAGATACGCAGTATTTT; cdr3_aa: CSAPGTSTDTQYF
clone_size: many; d_call: -; j_call: TRBJ2-1; v_call: TRBV11-2; cdr3_nt: TGTGCCAGCAGCCGGGGGTTCGGCTCCTACAATGAGCAGTTCTTC; cdr3_aa: CASSRGFGSYNEQFF
clone_size: -; d_call: TRBD1; j_call: TRBJ2-7; v_call: TRBV27; cdr3_nt: TGTGCCAGCAGTTTACTCACAGGGGGCGTAGAGCAGTACTTC; cdr3_aa: CASSLLTGGVEQYF
clone_size: -; d_call: -; j_call: TRBJ1-2; v_call: TRBV2; cdr3_nt: TGTGCCAGCAGTGAAGCGGGTTTGAGCTATGGCTACACCTTC; cdr3_aa: CASSEAGLSYGYTF
clone_size: -; d_call: TRBD2; j_call: TRBJ2-1; v_call: TRBV10-2; cdr3_nt: TGCGCCAGCAGTGTTGCGGGAGCTGAGCAGTTCTTC; cdr3_aa: CASSVAGAEQFF
clone_size: many; d_call: TRBD2; j_call: TRBJ2-7; v_call: TRBV30; cdr3_nt: TGTGCCTGGAGTAAAGGGCTAGCGGGGACCTACGAGCAGTACTTC; cdr3_aa: CAWSKGLAGTYEQYF
clone_size: -; d_call: -; j_call: TRBJ1-5; v_call: TRBV4-1; cdr3_nt: TGCGCCAGCAGCCCCGGATGGCAGGGCAATCAGCCCCAGCATTTT; cdr3_aa: CASSPGWQGNQPQHF
clone_size: -; d_call: -; j_call: TRBJ1-4; v_call: TRBV5-5; cdr3_nt: TGTGCCAGCAGCTTGCGTCGGGGTTCGGGTGAAAAACTGTTTTTT; cdr3_aa: CASSLRRGSGEKLFF
clone_size: many; d_call: -; j_call: TRBJ2-4; v_call: TRBV28; cdr3_nt: TGTGCCAGCAGTTTAGGTGGGCGAAACATTCAGTACTTC; cdr3_aa: CASSLGGRNIQYF
clone_size: -; d_call: -; j_call: TRBJ2-2; v_call: TRBV5-1; cdr3_nt: TGCGCCAGCAGCTCCAGGGGCGGCGGGACCGGGGAGCTGTTTTTT; cdr3_aa: CASSSRGGGTGELFF
clone_size: -; d_call: TRBD2; j_call: TRBJ2-1; v_call: TRBV10-2; cdr3_nt: TGCGCCAGCAAGGCTAGCGGGAGAGGCAATGAGCAGTTCTTC; cdr3_aa: CASKASGRGNEQFF
clone_size: few; d_call: TRBD1; j_call: TRBJ1-5; v_call: TRBV12-3/TRBV12-4; cdr3_nt: TGTGCCAGCAGTTTGGGACAGGCCACCCTTAGCAATCAGCCCCAGCATTTT; cdr3_aa: CASSLGQATLSNQPQHF
clone_size: -; d_call: -; j_call: TRBJ1-2; v_call: TRBV6-1; cdr3_nt: TGTGCCAGCAGCTATACTCAGGGCCGGATCAACTATGGCTACACCTTC; cdr3_aa: CASSYTQGRINYGYTF
clone_size: once; d_call: TRBD2; j_call: TRBJ2-1; v_call: TRBV20-1; cdr3_nt: TGCAGTGCTAGAGTGGCGGGAGGTTTATCAACGTTGATTTATGAGCAGTTCTTC; cdr3_aa: CSARVAGGLSTLIYEQFF
clone_size: many; d_call: -; j_call: TRBJ1-2; v_call: TRBV2; cdr3_nt: TGTGCCAGCAGTGAGAAGAAACCCTATGGCTACACCTTC; cdr3_aa: CASSEKKPYGYTF
clone_size: -; d_call: -; j_call: TRBJ1-1; v_call: TRBV6-1; cdr3_nt: TGTGCCAGCAGTGACAGGGCGGCGAACACTGAAGCTTTCTTT; cdr3_aa: CASSDRAANTEAFF
clone_size: many; d_call: -; j_call: TRBJ1-2; v_call: TRBV2; cdr3_nt: TGTGCCAGCAGTGAATTGTTGGACAGTGCTCGCGACTATGGCTACACCTTC; cdr3_aa: CASSELLDSARDYGYTF